This TCR beta chain was identified in a study of shared clonotypes between healthy human individuals. Sequencing was performed with immunoSEQ multiplex PCR; in TCRdb, only in-frame clones are kept and a portion is missing. The sample has some 500,000 clones, roughly 95% seen once. Germline-derived CDR1 and CDR2 are SGHKS and YYEKEE (reference sequence). The length of the CDR3 is 17 residues. Losses at the gene ends were 4 bases for V and 2 bases for J; bases not matched to a gene: 8. This clonotype was obtained from a woman younger than 45 in good health. The chain joins TRBV5-5 to TRBJ2-7, with 14 bases aligning to TRBD2. Sequenced input: naive CD4+ T cells sorted from blood. Subset meaning: CD45RA+ positively selected. CDR3 amino acids: CASSKGTSGSLPYEQYF. CDR3 coding DNA: TGTGCCAGCAGCAAAGGGACTAGCGGGAGCCTTCCCTACGAGCAGTACTTC.